This TCR beta chain stems from a study of blood T cells in healthy people across ages. Study information: With template switching, about one barcoded beta molecule was captured per two T cells. Broader study findings: In these data, TCR beta diversity tracked strongly with naive T cell percentage. In the absence of known donor CMV status, changes in expanded clonotypes were possibly confounded. Compared with aged donors, long-lived donors showed fewer expanded clones, suggesting selection.

The germline CDR1 and CDR2 sequences are DFQATT and SNEGSKA (reference sequence). This CDR3 has 11 amino acids. The V end lost 6 bases, the J end lost 1 base, and 6 bases lay between the germline ends. Details on this clonotype: Its cognate antigen is unknown.

A second PCR of roughly 7 to 11 cycles used a sample-barcoded 5' primer and a J-beta primer mix. TCRdb itself ran the 5' RACE reads through MiXCR, one entry per CDR3 protein. The table lists hundreds of thousands of distinct CDR3 sequences, 45% to 50% of them singletons. This chain uses TRBV20-1 with TRBJ2-5, with TRBD1 as a possible D gene (5 bases). This TCR was sampled from a woman in her sixties in good health. The sample was blood. The CDR3 bases are TGCAGTGCCCAGGGCCAAGAGACCCAGTACTTC. As protein: CSAQGQETQYF.